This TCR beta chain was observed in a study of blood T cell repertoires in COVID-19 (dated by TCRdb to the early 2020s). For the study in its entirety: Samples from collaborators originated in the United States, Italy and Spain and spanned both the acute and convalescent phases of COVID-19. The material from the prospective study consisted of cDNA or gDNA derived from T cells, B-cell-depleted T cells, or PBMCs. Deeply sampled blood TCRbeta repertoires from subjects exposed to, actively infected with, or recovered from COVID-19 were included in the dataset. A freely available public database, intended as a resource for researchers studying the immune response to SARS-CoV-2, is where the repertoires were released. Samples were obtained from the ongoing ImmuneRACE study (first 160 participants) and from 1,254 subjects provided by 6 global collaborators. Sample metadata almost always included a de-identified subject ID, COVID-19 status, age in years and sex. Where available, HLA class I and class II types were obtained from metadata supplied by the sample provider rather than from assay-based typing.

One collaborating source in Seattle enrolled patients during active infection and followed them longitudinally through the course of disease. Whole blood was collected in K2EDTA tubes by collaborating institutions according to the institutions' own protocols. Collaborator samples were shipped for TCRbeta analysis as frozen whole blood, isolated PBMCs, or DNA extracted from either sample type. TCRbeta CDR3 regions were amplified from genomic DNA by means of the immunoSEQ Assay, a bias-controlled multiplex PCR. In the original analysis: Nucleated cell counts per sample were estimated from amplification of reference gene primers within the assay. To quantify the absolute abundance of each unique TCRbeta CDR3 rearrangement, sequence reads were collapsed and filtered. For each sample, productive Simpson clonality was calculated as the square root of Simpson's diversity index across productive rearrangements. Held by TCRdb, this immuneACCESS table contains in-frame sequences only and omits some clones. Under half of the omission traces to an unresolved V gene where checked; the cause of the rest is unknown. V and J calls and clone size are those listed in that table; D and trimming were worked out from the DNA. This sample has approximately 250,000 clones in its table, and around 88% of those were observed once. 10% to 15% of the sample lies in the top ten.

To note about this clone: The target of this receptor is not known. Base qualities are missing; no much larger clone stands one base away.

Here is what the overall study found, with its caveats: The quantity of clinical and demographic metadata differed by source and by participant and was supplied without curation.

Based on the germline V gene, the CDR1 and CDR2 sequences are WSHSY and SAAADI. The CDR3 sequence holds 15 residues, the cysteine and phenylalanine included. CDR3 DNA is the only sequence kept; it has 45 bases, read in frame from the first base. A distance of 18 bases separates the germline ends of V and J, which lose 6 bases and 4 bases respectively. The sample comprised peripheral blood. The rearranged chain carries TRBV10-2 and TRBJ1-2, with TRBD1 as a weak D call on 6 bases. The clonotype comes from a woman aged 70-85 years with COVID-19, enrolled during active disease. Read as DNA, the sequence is TGCGCCAGCAGCCCAGGACAGCTTCTAGGCTATGGCTACACCTTC. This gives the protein CASSPGQLLGYGYTF.